The 2 T cell receptor beta chains reported below all come from one sample, sequenced in a study of blood T cell repertoires in COVID-19. Generated by immunoSEQ multiplex PCR, the TCRdb table keeps only in-frame clones and is missing some. The sample records fewer than 200,000 clones, around 85% being singletons. The sample was peripheral blood. Every receptor here comes from a woman older than 75 with acute or convalescent COVID-19.

This clone showed up just a few times. The rearrangement links TRBV2 to TRBJ2-7; D is uncertain. Germline values: CDR1 SNHLY, CDR2 FYNNEI. Trimming pared 8 bases from V and 9 bases from J, leaving 11 bases between. The CDR3 totals 10 residues. The CDR3 coding sequence is TGTGCCAGCTTTTCGTCTGTGCAGTACTTC. As protein: CASFSSVQYF.

The chain has TRBV7-2 and TRBJ2-3; 8 nucleotides agree with TRBD2. CDR1 is SGHTA and CDR2 is FQGNSA in the germline V gene. The ends lost 5 bases at V and 5 bases at J; junction bases unmatched: 6. The CDR3 consists of 14 residues. CDR3 protein: CASSPAGEIDTQYF. The CDR3 DNA reads TGTGCCAGCAGCCCAGCGGGGGAGATAGATACGCAGTATTTT.